This T cell receptor beta chain was identified during a study of shared clonotypes between healthy human individuals. Study-wide points: Even with large depth, rarefaction showed that sorted-subset sequencing was incomplete. When compared with the clonotypes that were shared by all four sorted-subset donors, the non-shared clonotypes turned out to have lower generation probabilities.

This CDR3 spans 14 amino acids. CDR1 is SGHTA and CDR2 is FQGNSA in the germline V gene. Unmatched junction bases numbered 4, after V lost 3 bases and J lost 3 bases. Measured with immunoSEQ multiplex PCR; TCRdb has only the in-frame clones, and not every one. The sample includes hundreds of thousands of clones, about 74% of them seen just once. Points on this clone: Antigen specificity is unknown.

This TCR was recovered from a young woman in good health. This rearrangement joins TRBV7-2 to TRBJ2-7; TRBD2 agrees at 8 bases. The sequenced sample was memory CD4+ T cells sorted from blood. Subset defined: CD45RA-negative fraction. Here the CDR3 DNA reads TGTGCCAGCAGCTTCCTCGGGACTAGCTACGAGCAGTACTTC. It specifies CASSFLGTSYEQYF.